The entry that follows covers one T cell receptor beta chain sequence. Sequencing was performed with immunoSEQ multiplex PCR; in TCRdb, only in-frame clones are kept and a portion is missing. The sample lists about 88,000 clones, 80% to 90% occurring once. Trimming cost V 3 bases and J 0 bases, with 12 bases left between them. CDR3 length: 15 residues. Germline CDR1 and CDR2: DFQATT and SNEGSKA (reference sequence). The data were obtained in a study of blood T cell repertoires in COVID-19. The TCR originated in a man older than 75 with acute or convalescent COVID-19. Sequencing was done on a sample of peripheral blood. The genes are TRBV20-1 and TRBJ1-3; D gene uncertain. The DNA for the CDR3 is TGCAGTGCTAGTACGGACTCATACTCTGGAAACACCATATATTTT. Its translation is CSASTDSYSGNTIYF.